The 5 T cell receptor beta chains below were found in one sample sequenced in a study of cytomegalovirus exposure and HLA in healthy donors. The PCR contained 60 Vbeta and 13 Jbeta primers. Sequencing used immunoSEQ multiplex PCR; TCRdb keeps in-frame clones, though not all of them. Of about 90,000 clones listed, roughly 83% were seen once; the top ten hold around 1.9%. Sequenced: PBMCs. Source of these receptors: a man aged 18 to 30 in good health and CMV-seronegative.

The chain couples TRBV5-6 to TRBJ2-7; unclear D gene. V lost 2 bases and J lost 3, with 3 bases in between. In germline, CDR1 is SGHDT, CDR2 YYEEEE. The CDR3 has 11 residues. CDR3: CASSFGYEQYF. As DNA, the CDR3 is TGTGCCAGCAGCTTCGGCTACGAGCAGTACTTC.

CDR3 protein: CASSPTGGFGYTF. CDR3 nucleotides: TGTGCCAGCAGCCCGACAGGGGGCTTTGGCTACACCTTC. V gene TRBV6-5 combines with J gene TRBJ1-2; 10 bases match TRBD1. CDR1 and CDR2 from the germline V gene are MNHEY and SVGAGI. The CDR3 is 13 residues long. V dropped 6 bases and J dropped 7; count of bases not matched to a gene: 5.

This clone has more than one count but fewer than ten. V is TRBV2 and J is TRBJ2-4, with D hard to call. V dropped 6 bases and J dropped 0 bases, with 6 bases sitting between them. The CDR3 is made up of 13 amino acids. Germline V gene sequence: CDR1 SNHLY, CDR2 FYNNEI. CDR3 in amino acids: CASRSLAKNIQYF. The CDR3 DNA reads TGTGCCAGCAGGAGTCTAGCCAAAAACATTCAGTACTTC.

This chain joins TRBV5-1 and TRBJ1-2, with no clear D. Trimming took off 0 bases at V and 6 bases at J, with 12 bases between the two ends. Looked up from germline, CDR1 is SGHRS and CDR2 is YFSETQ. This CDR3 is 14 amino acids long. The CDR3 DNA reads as TGCGCCAGCAGCTTGGACTCCGCCGGGAATGGCTACACCTTC. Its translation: CASSLDSAGNGYTF.

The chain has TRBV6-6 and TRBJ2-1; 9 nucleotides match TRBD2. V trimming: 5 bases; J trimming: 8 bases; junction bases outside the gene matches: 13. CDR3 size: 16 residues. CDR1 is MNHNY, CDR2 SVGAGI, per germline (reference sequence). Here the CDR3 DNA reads TGTGCCAGCAGTAAGATAGCGGGAGTGGTTCTCGATGAGCAGTTCTTC. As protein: CASSKIAGVVLDEQFF.